This T cell receptor beta chain was captured in a study of T cells after yellow fever vaccination. TCRdb reprocessed the 5' RACE reads via MiXCR and lists one record per CDR3 protein. The sample holds under 150,000 distinct CDR3 sequences, 15% seen once. The CDR3 loop spans 16 amino acids. CDR1 LGHNA and CDR2 YNFKEQ come from the germline V gene. The V end lost 0 bases, the J end lost 8 bases, and 16 bases lay between the germline ends. The starting material was CD8+ T cells sorted from PBMCs, obtained 5 days after the yellow fever booster vaccination. The TCR originated in a man aged 18 to 29 who received the YFV17D yellow fever vaccine. The chain has TRBV4-2 and TRBJ1-4; D is uncertain. In DNA form, the CDR3 reads TGTGCCAGCAGCCAAGACCCCGGGTCCGTGGGGGAAAAACTGTTTTTT. This encodes CASSQDPGSVGEKLFF.